This is a list of T cell receptor beta chains from one sample in a study of T cell responses to AZD1222 COVID-19 vaccine. Libraries were prepared by immunoSEQ multiplex PCR; TCRdb keeps only in-frame clonotypes and omits some of them. The sample records under 300,000 clones, approximately 93% being singletons. Sequenced here: peripheral blood, sampled on day 0 of AZD1222 vaccination. The receptor set was obtained from an adult in good health. Both conserved end residues are part of each CDR3. The D gene is left open where the match is weak. Clone size appears in some rows only: once, few, many, or a class for an expanded clone.

v_gene	abundance	d_gene	j_gene	CDR3aa	CDR3nt
TRBV19	NA	TRBD2	TRBJ2-1	CASSIGSSGSYNEQFF	TGTGCCAGTAGTATAGGATCTAGCGGGTCCTACAATGAGCAGTTCTTC
TRBV11-3	NA	TRBD2	TRBJ2-1	CASSPPGGKNEQFF	TGTGCCAGCAGCCCGCCGGGGGGTAAAAATGAGCAGTTCTTC
TRBV4-1	NA	NA	TRBJ2-7	CASSQPPGRKSSYEQYF	TGCGCCAGCAGCCAGCCTCCGGGACGGAAGAGCTCCTACGAGCAGTACTTC
TRBV19	NA	NA	TRBJ1-5	CASSIGDGRNQPQHF	TGTGCCAGTAGTATCGGAGACGGACGCAATCAGCCCCAGCATTTT
TRBV10-3	NA	NA	TRBJ1-1	CAISEGSLRTEAFF	TGTGCCATCAGTGAGGGATCACTCCGGACTGAAGCTTTCTTT
TRBV19	NA	NA	TRBJ2-5	CASSQGRETQYF	TGTGCCAGTAGTCAGGGAAGAGAGACCCAGTACTTC
TRBV19	once	NA	TRBJ1-2	CASSLRRSGYTF	TGTGCCAGTAGTCTCCGGAGGTCCGGCTACACCTTC
TRBV28	once	TRBD2	TRBJ2-7	CASLSGRDYEQYF	TGTGCCAGCCTCAGCGGGAGGGACTACGAGCAGTACTTC
TRBV2	NA	TRBD2	TRBJ2-1	CASRTGGGPYNEQFF	TGTGCCAGCAGGACGGGCGGGGGACCCTACAATGAGCAGTTCTTC
TRBV28	NA	TRBD2	TRBJ2-3	CASSSVAGEGDTQYF	TGTGCCAGCAGTTCCGTAGCGGGTGAGGGGGATACGCAGTATTTT
TRBV5-1	NA	TRBD2	TRBJ2-5	CASSHRSGGAPETQYF	TGCGCCAGCAGCCACAGAAGCGGGGGGGCCCCAGAGACCCAGTACTTC
TRBV11-2	NA	TRBD2	TRBJ2-1	CASSRTSGNEQFF	TGTGCCAGCAGCCGAACTAGCGGCAATGAGCAGTTCTTC
TRBV11-2	NA	TRBD1	TRBJ1-2	CASSPAGGNPGYTF	TGTGCCAGCAGCCCGGCAGGGGGGAACCCAGGCTACACCTTC